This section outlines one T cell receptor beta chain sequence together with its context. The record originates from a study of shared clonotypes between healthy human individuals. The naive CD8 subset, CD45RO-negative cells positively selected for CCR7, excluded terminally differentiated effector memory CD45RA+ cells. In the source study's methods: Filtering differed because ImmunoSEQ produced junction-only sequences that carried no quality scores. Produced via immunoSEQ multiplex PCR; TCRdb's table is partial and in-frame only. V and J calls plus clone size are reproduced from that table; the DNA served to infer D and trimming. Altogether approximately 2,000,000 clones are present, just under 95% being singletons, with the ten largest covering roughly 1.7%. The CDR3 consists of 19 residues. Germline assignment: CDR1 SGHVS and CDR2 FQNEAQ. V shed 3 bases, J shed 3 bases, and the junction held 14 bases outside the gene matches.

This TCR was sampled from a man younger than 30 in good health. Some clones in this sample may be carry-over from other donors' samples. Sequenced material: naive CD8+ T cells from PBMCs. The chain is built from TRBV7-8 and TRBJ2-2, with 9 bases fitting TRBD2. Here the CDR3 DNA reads TGTGCCAGCAGCTTTCGGTGGGCGGGAGGGCCAGGGGACACCGGGGAGCTGTTTTTT. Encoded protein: CASSFRWAGGPGDTGELFF.